The 15 T cell receptor beta chains below were found in one sample sequenced in a study of CD8 T cells in Susac syndrome. RNA amounts of about 0.45 to 1 ug underwent reverse transcription with random hexamers. Using its own MiXCR run on the immunoSEQ multiplex PCR reads, TCRdb lists one record per CDR3 protein. There are approximately 110,000 distinct CDR3 sequences in the sample; 90% to 95% occur only once, and more than 0.075% lies in the top ten. Sequenced input: CD4+ T cells from PBMCs. The receptors shown here come from a human donor in good health.

The rearrangement links TRBV20-1 to TRBJ2-6; no reliable D call. The V end lost 5 bases, the J end lost 0 bases, and 8 bases lay between the germline ends. CDR3 size: 14 residues. CDR1 and CDR2 from the germline V gene are DFQATT and SNEGSKA (reference sequence). The CDR3 spells CSALRRSGANVLTF. The CDR3 coding sequence is TGCAGTGCTCTAAGGCGCTCTGGGGCCAACGTCCTGACTTTC.

This chain joins TRBV16 and TRBJ2-3; 7 positions agree with TRBD2. The CDR3 is made up of 15 amino acids. The germline V gene encodes CDR1 KGHSY and CDR2 FQNENV. Trimming cost V 7 bases and J 0 bases; bases outside gene matches: 7. CDR3 nucleotides: TGTGCCAGCACCCCGTCGGGAGGTAGCACAGATACGCAGTATTTT. Amino acid sequence: CASTPSGGSTDTQYF.

This rearrangement joins TRBV7-2 to TRBJ1-2; no definite D call. The germline V gene encodes CDR1 SGHTA and CDR2 FQGNSA. V was pared by 4 bases and J by 5 bases, with 11 bases between. The CDR3 runs to 13 residues. CDR3 in amino acids: CASSSSQIYGYTF. DNA for the CDR3: TGTGCCAGCAGCTCTAGTCAGATTTATGGCTACACCTTC. Drawing the rest from reference TRBV7-2 and TRBJ1-2, the complete variable domain is GAGVSQSPSNKVTEKGKDVELRCDPISGHTALYWYRQSLGQGLEFLIYFQGNSAPDKSGLPSDRFSAERTGGSVSTLTIQRTQQEDSAVYLCASSSSQIYGYTFGSGTRLTVV.

This chain joins TRBV29-1 and TRBJ1-3; no clear D. Germline V gives CDR1 SQVTM, CDR2 ANQGSEA. The CDR3 contains 14 residues. V dropped 2 bases and J dropped 0 bases, with 8 bases sitting between them. In DNA, the CDR3 is TGCAGCGTTGAAAGATCCCACTCTGGAAACACCATATATTTT. This gives the protein CSVERSHSGNTIYF. The variable domain in full, completed from reference TRBV29-1 and TRBJ1-3, reads SAVISQKPSRDICQRGTSLTIQCQVDSQVTMMFWYRQQPGQSLTLIATANQGSEATYESGFVIDKFPISRPNLTFSTLTVSNMSPEDSSIYLCSVERSHSGNTIYFGEGSWLTVV.

The gene calls are TRBV20-1 and TRBJ2-1, with 10 bases lining up with TRBD2. The V segment lost 5 bases and the J segment 2 bases; nucleotides outside the gene matches: 12. Germline values: CDR1 DFQATT, CDR2 SNEGSKA (reference sequence). The CDR3 is 17 amino acids. DNA for the CDR3: TGCAGTGCTCCGAGCGGGAGGGCCTTTCTGACCTACAATGAGCAGTTCTTC. This sequence encodes CSAPSGRAFLTYNEQFF.

CDR3 in DNA: TGTGCCAGCAGCTTAGTTCCCTCGGAGGCGTCAGATACGCAGTATTTT. This encodes CASSLVPSEASDTQYF. The rearrangement links TRBV7-2 to TRBJ2-3, with D possibly TRBD2 on 5 matching bases. V was pared by 1 base and J by 4 bases, with 15 bases between. CDR1 is SGHTA, CDR2 FQGNSA, per germline. The CDR3 length is 16 residues. The entire variable domain, with the rest obtained from reference TRBV7-2 and TRBJ2-3, is as follows: GAGVSQSPSNKVTEKGKDVELRCDPISGHTALYWYRQSLGQGLEFLIYFQGNSAPDKSGLPSDRFSAERTGGSVSTLTIQRTQQEDSAVYLCASSLVPSEASDTQYFGPGTRLTVL.

A single count supports this clonotype. The chain couples TRBV7-4 to TRBJ2-1; tentative D call: TRBD1 (6 bases). V lost 5 bases to trimming and J lost 5 bases, with 13 bases between them. This CDR3 contains 14 residues. The germline CDR1 and CDR2 sequences are SGHVT and SQSDAQ. In DNA, the CDR3 is TGTGCCAGCAGCCACCAGACAGGTAACAATGAGCAGTTCTTC. Translated, it gives CASSHQTGNNEQFF.

The genes are TRBV20-1 and TRBJ1-5; no reliable D call. Germline V lookup: CDR1 DFQATT, CDR2 SNEGSKA (reference sequence). Trimming took 3 bases from V and 2 from J, leaving 5 bases between them. The CDR3 sequence is 12 residues long. The DNA for the CDR3 is TGCAGTGCTAGGATTGGCAATCAGCCCCAGCATTTT. Translated: CSARIGNQPQHF.

This sequence joins TRBV6-2 or TRBV6-3 and TRBJ2-1, with unresolved D. This CDR3 spans 11 amino acids. Trimming removed 6 bases at V and 8 bases at J, with 8 bases between. Germline V gene sequence: CDR1 MNHEY, CDR2 SVGEGT. CDR3 in amino acids: CASSFNHEQFF. Here the CDR3 DNA reads TGTGCCAGCAGCTTCAACCATGAGCAGTTCTTC.

The chain employs TRBV27 and TRBJ2-1; 7 bases agree with TRBD2. The CDR3 runs 15 residues. J gave up 0 bases and V 2 bases, and 1 base lay outside the gene matches. Germline CDR1 and CDR2: MNHEY and SMNVEV (reference sequence). CDR3: CASSLQRGSYNEQFF. The CDR3 nucleotides are TGTGCCAGCAGTTTACAGCGGGGCTCCTACAATGAGCAGTTCTTC.

The CDR3 coding sequence is TGTGCCAGCAGACCCGGGACCACCTACGAGCAGTACTTC. It encodes CASRPGTTYEQYF. This chain connects TRBV6-6 to TRBJ2-7; D is possibly TRBD1 or TRBD2 (5 bases each). Trimming removed 6 bases from V and 2 bases from J, with 11 bases in between. Germline V lookup: CDR1 MNHNY, CDR2 SVGAGI (reference sequence). The CDR3 consists of 13 residues.

V usage is TRBV19 and J usage is TRBJ2-1; tentative D call: TRBD2 (5 bases). CDR1 and CDR2 from the germline V gene are LNHDA and SQIVND (reference sequence). The V end lost 6 bases, the J end lost 4 bases, and 10 bases lay between the germline ends. This CDR3 is 13 amino acids long. CDR3 coding DNA: TGTGCCAGTAGCGTCGGGATTTACAATGAGCAGTTCTTC. As protein: CASSVGIYNEQFF.

The chain carries TRBV3-1 and TRBJ1-5; D is undetermined. Trimming removed 1 base from V and 3 bases from J, with 10 bases in between. The CDR3 totals 15 residues. Germline V CDR1 and CDR2: LGHDT, YNNKEL (reference sequence). In nucleotides, the CDR3 is TGTGCCAGCAGCCAAGGCGGGAGCTCCAATCAGCCCCAGCATTTT. This translates into CASSQGGSSNQPQHF.

CDR3 protein: CASSRTGTSGTETQYF. The CDR3 bases are TGTGCCAGCTCCCGGACCGGGACTAGCGGGACAGAGACCCAGTACTTC. V gene TRBV18 combines with J gene TRBJ2-5; 13 nucleotides agree with TRBD2. This CDR3 has 16 amino acids. V lost 6 bases and J lost 4; bases outside the gene matches: 8. Germline CDR1 is KGHSH and CDR2 is LQKENI.

This chain links TRBV2 with TRBJ1-2, with 8 bases fitting TRBD1. Losses at the gene ends were 5 bases for V and 8 bases for J; bases not matched to a gene: 16. Germline V lookup: CDR1 SNHLY, CDR2 FYNNEI. The CDR3 totals 16 residues. In nucleotides, the CDR3 is TGTGCCAGCAGTAGTCCCGGGACAGGTTTCAGTAGGGGCTACACCTTC. Translating gives CASSSPGTGFSRGYTF. Variable domain in full (rest from reference TRBV2 and TRBJ1-2): EPEVTQTPSHQVTQMGQEVILRCVPISNHLYFYWYRQILGQKVEFLVSFYNNEISEKSEIFDDQFSVERPDGSNFTLKIRSTKLEDSAMYFCASSSPGTGFSRGYTFGSGTRLTVV.